This is a list of T cell receptor beta chains from one sample in a study of T cells and Merkel cell carcinoma outcomes. Only in-frame clones appear in the TCRdb table, and some are missing; sequencing was by immunoSEQ multiplex PCR. The sample records some 910 clones, around 91% being singletons. Sequenced input: tumor tissue from Merkel cell carcinoma. The receptors stem from a human donor with Merkel cell carcinoma. Both conserved end residues are part of each CDR3. A D gene is named only where the DNA matches it firmly. Size values are once, few and many counts, or a class for expanded clones, and some rows have none.

J gene,D gene,clone size,V gene,CDR3 protein,CDR3 DNA
TRBJ1-5,-,few,TRBV19,CASGTQDSNQPQHF,TGTGCCAGTGGAACCCAGGATAGCAATCAGCCCCAGCATTTT
TRBJ1-4,TRBD1,-,TRBV30,CAWSFPDRANEKLFF,TGTGCCTGGAGTTTTCCCGACAGGGCTAATGAAAAACTGTTTTTT
TRBJ2-1,-,once,TRBV7-9,CASSPDPYNEQFF,TGTGCCAGCAGCCCGGACCCGTACAATGAGCAGTTCTTC
TRBJ1-2,-,-,TRBV10-3,CAISESNNYGYTF,TGTGCCATCAGTGAGTCCAATAACTATGGCTACACCTTC
TRBJ2-7,TRBD2,-,TRBV28,CASSFPQRGSYEQYF,TGTGCCAGCAGTTTTCCTCAGCGGGGCTCCTACGAGCAGTACTTC
TRBJ1-2,TRBD1,-,TRBV19,CASNLQGDHGYTF,TGTGCCAGTAACTTACAGGGGGATCATGGCTACACCTTC
TRBJ2-5,-,-,TRBV7-2,CASSRDKYQETQYF,TGTGCCAGCAGCCGGGACAAGTACCAAGAGACCCAGTACTTC
TRBJ2-2,TRBD2,-,TRBV15,CATGTSGTGELFF,TGTGCCACCGGGACTAGCGGCACCGGGGAGCTGTTTTTT
TRBJ2-1,TRBD2,-,TRBV2,CASSEVAGGTSSYNEQFF,TGTGCCAGCAGTGAGGTAGCGGGCGGGACTAGCTCCTACAATGAGCAGTTCTTC
TRBJ2-1,-,-,TRBV29-1,CSVAYTSNEQFF,TGCAGCGTTGCCTACACCAGCAATGAGCAGTTCTTC
TRBJ2-1,TRBD2,-,TRBV6-1,CASPIAGGNEQFF,TGTGCCAGCCCGATAGCGGGTGGGAATGAGCAGTTCTTC
TRBJ2-3,TRBD2,once,TRBV9,CASSIGLASTDTQYF,TGTGCCAGCAGCATCGGACTAGCGAGCACAGATACGCAGTATTTT
TRBJ2-1,-,-,TRBV4-2,CASSQGDFSSYNEQFF,TGTGCCAGCAGCCAGGGGGACTTTAGCTCCTACAATGAGCAGTTCTTC
TRBJ2-5,-,-,TRBV5-4,CASSSWGQETQYF,TGTGCCAGCAGCTCATGGGGCCAAGAGACCCAGTACTTC
TRBJ2-7,-,-,TRBV7-2,CASSLVDEQYF,TGTGCCAGCAGCTTAGTTGACGAGCAGTACTTC
TRBJ2-3,-,hyperexpanded,TRBV4-3,CASSQISGDTQYF,TGCGCCAGCAGCCAAATTAGCGGCGATACGCAGTATTTT
TRBJ2-7,TRBD1,few,TRBV4-2,CASSQGDSWVYEQYF,TGTGCCAGCAGCCAAGGGGACAGCTGGGTCTACGAGCAGTACTTC
TRBJ2-1,TRBD2,-,TRBV15,CATSNPTTSVTHNEQFF,TGTGCCACCAGCAATCCTACCACTAGCGTAACGCACAATGAGCAGTTCTTC
TRBJ1-2,TRBD1,-,TRBV28,CASLGQGAIYGYTF,TGTGCCAGCCTCGGGCAGGGGGCGATCTATGGCTACACCTTC
TRBJ2-7,-,few,TRBV5-4,CASSLAGGGVGYEQYF,TGTGCCAGCAGCTTGGCCGGTGGGGGAGTGGGCTACGAGCAGTACTTC
TRBJ2-5,-,-,TRBV2,CASEFSSLETQYF,TGTGCCAGCGAGTTTAGTAGTCTCGAGACCCAGTACTTC
TRBJ2-5,TRBD1,-,TRBV7-2,CASKIQGAAGETQYF,TGTGCCAGCAAAATACAGGGGGCCGCTGGGGAGACCCAGTACTTC
TRBJ2-3,-,-,TRBV11-2,CASSLTGSSTDTQYF,TGTGCCAGCAGCTTGACGGGATCTAGCACAGATACGCAGTATTTT
TRBJ1-4,-,-,TRBV4-3,CASSQDLRASQGKLFF,TGCGCCAGCAGCCAAGATCTCAGGGCGAGCCAGGGAAAACTGTTTTTT
TRBJ1-1,-,-,TRBV7-9,CASSSNARRAFF,TGTGCCAGCAGCTCCAACGCTAGACGAGCTTTCTTT
TRBJ2-7,TRBD2,-,TRBV10-1,CASRPPPGGVYEQYF,TGCGCCAGCAGGCCCCCCCCCGGGGGGGTTTATGAGCAGTACTTC
TRBJ1-5,-,-,TRBV18,CASSPRVHGNQPQHF,TGTGCCAGCTCACCACGGGTCCACGGCAATCAGCCCCAGCATTTT